This T cell receptor (beta chain) was captured in a study of identical twins. Regarding the study as a whole: Low generation-probability sequences were in excess among twin-shared out-of-frame alpha sequences.

With template switching, a universal primer site was added, and the cDNA carried unique molecular identifiers. TCRdb used MiXCR to reprocess the 5' RACE reads, holding one entry per CDR3 protein. This sample has about 520,000 distinct CDR3 sequences, with about 20% found just once. This clonotype occurred many times. Antigen specificity is unknown. These data are also associated with another study on T cells expressing NK-cell markers. Per that paper: With respect to HCMV, seven of the eight sequenced donors were seropositive, and one was seronegative.

This clonotype originated in a woman in her late teens or twenties in good health. The specimen sequenced was CD4+ T cells sorted from blood.

The CDR3 spells CASSQTYYNEQFF. Written as DNA, the CDR3 is TGTGCCAGCAGCCAGACTTATTACAATGAGCAGTTCTTC. The chain joins TRBV12-3 or TRBV12-4 to TRBJ2-1; D gene uncertain. The CDR3 runs to 13 residues. Trimming took 6 bases from V and 4 from J, leaving 10 bases between them.